What follows describes a single T cell receptor (beta chain). These data are taken from a study of shared clonotypes between healthy human individuals. V gave up 6 bases and J gave up 2 bases, with 15 bases separating them. Germline V gene lookup returns CDR1 SGDLS and CDR2 YYNGEE. The CDR3 is 14 amino acids. Clones were read by immunoSEQ multiplex PCR, and TCRdb kept only the in-frame ones, dropping some. The repertoire holds roughly 1 million clones, with roughly 75% as singletons. The sequencing sample was made of memory CD4+ T cells sorted from blood. Subset: CD45RA-negative fraction. This clonotype originated in a man between 18 and 35 years old in good health. The chain couples TRBV9 to TRBJ2-7; a weak D match, TRBD1 (6 bases). CDR3 DNA sequence: TGTGCCAGCAACCTACAGGGATCACCCTACGAGCAGTACTTC. This sequence encodes CASNLQGSPYEQYF.